The rows below give T cell receptor beta chains drawn from one sample of a study of T cell repertoires in cytomegalovirus infection. TCRdb called the reads again in MiXCR, with one record for every CDR3 protein. This table has under 200,000 distinct CDR3 sequences, roughly 9.8% appearing once. The sequenced sample was PBMCs. Receptors originate from a human donor in good health (CMV status not recorded). Some clones in this sample may be carry-over from other donors' samples. Both conserved end residues are part of each CDR3. The order of the fields is D gene, J gene, V gene, clone size, CDR3 DNA, CDR3 protein. D genes are given only for firm matches. The size entry is marked missing in some rows and otherwise reads once, few, many or a size class.

D gene: .; J gene: TRBJ1-2; V gene: TRBV5-4; clone size: few; CDR3 DNA: TGTGCCAGCAGCTTGAAGCGAGGACAGCCTAACTATGGCTACACCTTC; CDR3 protein: CASSLKRGQPNYGYTF
D gene: TRBD2; J gene: TRBJ2-5; V gene: TRBV9; clone size: few; CDR3 DNA: TGTGCCAGCAGCGTAGAAGGACTAGAGTACCAAGAGACCCAGTACTTC; CDR3 protein: CASSVEGLEYQETQYF
D gene: TRBD1; J gene: TRBJ2-5; V gene: TRBV29-1; clone size: many; CDR3 DNA: TGCAGCGTAAACAGGGGGCGGGAGACCCAGTACTTC; CDR3 protein: CSVNRGRETQYF
D gene: .; J gene: TRBJ1-5; V gene: TRBV20-1; clone size: few; CDR3 DNA: TGCAGTGCTAGATCGGGCCTACCCAATCAGCCCCAGCATTTT; CDR3 protein: CSARSGLPNQPQHF
D gene: .; J gene: TRBJ1-2; V gene: TRBV4-3; clone size: few; CDR3 DNA: TGCGCCAGCAGCCAACAGGTAGAAACCCTCTATGGCTACACCTTC; CDR3 protein: CASSQQVETLYGYTF
D gene: .; J gene: TRBJ1-1; V gene: TRBV5-5; clone size: many; CDR3 DNA: TGTGCCAGCAGCTCACCCCCGGGCGGTAACACTGAAGCTTTCTTT; CDR3 protein: CASSSPPGGNTEAFF
D gene: .; J gene: TRBJ1-1; V gene: TRBV14; clone size: few; CDR3 DNA: TGTGCCAGCAGCCAAGAAGTGAGAACTGAAGCTTTCTTT; CDR3 protein: CASSQEVRTEAFF
D gene: .; J gene: TRBJ2-3; V gene: TRBV27; clone size: few; CDR3 DNA: TGTGCCAGCAGTTCTACCTCGGCCAACCTAGCAGGGAATACGCAGTATTTT; CDR3 protein: CASSSTSANLAGNTQYF
D gene: TRBD2; J gene: TRBJ2-1; V gene: TRBV24-1; clone size: many; CDR3 DNA: TGTGCCACCAGTGACGCTACTAGCGGGAGTGTCAATGAGCAGTTCTTC; CDR3 protein: CATSDATSGSVNEQFF
D gene: .; J gene: TRBJ1-2; V gene: TRBV7-9; clone size: .; CDR3 DNA: TGTGCCAGCAGCTTAGTACTCCGCTACACCTTC; CDR3 protein: CASSLVLRYTF
D gene: TRBD2; J gene: TRBJ2-1; V gene: TRBV29-1; clone size: few; CDR3 DNA: TGCAGCGTTGAAGATGGGGGTGGGGGGGTTCAGTTCTTC; CDR3 protein: CSVEDGGGGVQFF
D gene: .; J gene: TRBJ2-1; V gene: TRBV2; clone size: many; CDR3 DNA: TGTGCCAGCAACTCGCGGAATGAGCAGTTCTTC; CDR3 protein: CASNSRNEQFF
D gene: .; J gene: TRBJ2-3; V gene: TRBV6-8; clone size: .; CDR3 DNA: TGTGCCAGCAGGTCTAGCACAGATACGGAGTATTTT; CDR3 protein: CASRSSTDTEYF
D gene: .; J gene: TRBJ2-7; V gene: TRBV28; clone size: .; CDR3 DNA: TGTGCCAGCAGTTACCGGCCAGGGGCGTTTCACTACGAGCAGTACTTC; CDR3 protein: CASSYRPGAFHYEQYF
D gene: TRBD2; J gene: TRBJ2-7; V gene: TRBV7-8; clone size: many; CDR3 DNA: TGTGCCAGCAGCCCGAGGGCCCGACTAGCGGGAGGCTCCTACGAGCAGTACTTC; CDR3 protein: CASSPRARLAGGSYEQYF
D gene: .; J gene: TRBJ1-1; V gene: TRBV2; clone size: few; CDR3 DNA: TGTGCCAGCAGCCTTCAGGAGGTGCGCACTGAAGCTTTCTTT; CDR3 protein: CASSLQEVRTEAFF
D gene: .; J gene: TRBJ2-1; V gene: TRBV7-2; clone size: many; CDR3 DNA: TGTGCCAGCAGCTTATTTAGTGCTGAGCAGTTCTTC; CDR3 protein: CASSLFSAEQFF
D gene: .; J gene: TRBJ2-7; V gene: TRBV7-8; clone size: many; CDR3 DNA: TGTGCCAGCAGCACACTAGACAGAAAGCAGTACTTC; CDR3 protein: CASSTLDRKQYF
D gene: .; J gene: TRBJ2-4; V gene: TRBV2; clone size: few; CDR3 DNA: TGTGCCAGCAGTGAAGGAGGACCGACTATAGCCAAAAACATTCAGTACTTC; CDR3 protein: CASSEGGPTIAKNIQYF
D gene: .; J gene: TRBJ2-2; V gene: TRBV20-1; clone size: .; CDR3 DNA: TGCAGTGCTAGACCTACTTACACCGGGGAGCTGTTTTTT; CDR3 protein: CSARPTYTGELFF
D gene: .; J gene: TRBJ2-1; V gene: TRBV12-3/TRBV12-4; clone size: .; CDR3 DNA: TGTGCCAGCAGCAGAACGGCTAGCGCTTCCTACAATGAGCAGTTCTTC; CDR3 protein: CASSRTASASYNEQFF
D gene: TRBD1; J gene: TRBJ1-5; V gene: TRBV6-1; clone size: few; CDR3 DNA: TGTGCCAGCAGGGGGACAGGGTTGGATCAGCCCCAGCATTTT; CDR3 protein: CASRGTGLDQPQHF
D gene: TRBD2; J gene: TRBJ2-1; V gene: TRBV7-6; clone size: many; CDR3 DNA: TGTGCCAGCAGCTTAGCGACTAGCGGGAAAGGTGAGCAGTTCTTC; CDR3 protein: CASSLATSGKGEQFF
D gene: .; J gene: TRBJ2-1; V gene: TRBV7-6; clone size: many; CDR3 DNA: TGTGCCAGCAGCCTCGAACAGGGTTTGGGCTACAATGAGCAGTTCTTC; CDR3 protein: CASSLEQGLGYNEQFF
D gene: TRBD2; J gene: TRBJ2-6; V gene: TRBV20-1; clone size: .; CDR3 DNA: TGCAGTGCTTCTGTCGGGGGGAAAGACTCTGGGGCCAACGTCCTGACTTTC; CDR3 protein: CSASVGGKDSGANVLTF
D gene: TRBD1; J gene: TRBJ1-2; V gene: TRBV7-8; clone size: many; CDR3 DNA: TGTGCCAGCAGCCCCAACCGGGACAGGGCTAACTATGGCTACACCTTC; CDR3 protein: CASSPNRDRANYGYTF
D gene: TRBD1; J gene: TRBJ1-1; V gene: TRBV23-1; clone size: few; CDR3 DNA: TGCGCCAGCAATCTACAGGGGCCTGAAGCTTTCTTT; CDR3 protein: CASNLQGPEAFF
D gene: TRBD1; J gene: TRBJ1-2; V gene: TRBV29-1; clone size: many; CDR3 DNA: TGCAGCGTCGATATTACCGGGACAGGAGATGGCTACACCTTC; CDR3 protein: CSVDITGTGDGYTF
D gene: .; J gene: TRBJ2-5; V gene: TRBV11-2; clone size: few; CDR3 DNA: TGTGCCAGCAGCTTCGGACTTGGGGAGACCCAGTACTTC; CDR3 protein: CASSFGLGETQYF
D gene: TRBD1; J gene: TRBJ1-2; V gene: TRBV28; clone size: many; CDR3 DNA: TGTGCCACCGGTGGGCAGGGGGCTATGGGCTACACCTTC; CDR3 protein: CATGGQGAMGYTF
D gene: .; J gene: TRBJ2-7; V gene: TRBV28; clone size: .; CDR3 DNA: TGTGCCAGCAGTTTGGAGGTCGGAGCCCGCGCCTACGAGCAGTACTTC; CDR3 protein: CASSLEVGARAYEQYF
D gene: .; J gene: TRBJ1-2; V gene: TRBV4-3; clone size: .; CDR3 DNA: TGCGCCAGCAGCCAAGATATATCAGGATCCTATGGCTACACCTTC; CDR3 protein: CASSQDISGSYGYTF
D gene: TRBD1; J gene: TRBJ1-2; V gene: TRBV20-1; clone size: few; CDR3 DNA: TGCAGTGCATTGACAGGGGTTGACTACACCTTC; CDR3 protein: CSALTGVDYTF
D gene: .; J gene: TRBJ1-2; V gene: TRBV4-2; clone size: few; CDR3 DNA: TGTGCCAGCAGCCACCCGGGTGATGCTGGCTACACCTTC; CDR3 protein: CASSHPGDAGYTF
D gene: .; J gene: TRBJ1-2; V gene: TRBV29-1; clone size: .; CDR3 DNA: TGCAGCGTTGTGGAGTTTCGCTATGGCTACACCTTC; CDR3 protein: CSVVEFRYGYTF
D gene: .; J gene: TRBJ2-7; V gene: TRBV28; clone size: many; CDR3 DNA: TGTGCCAGCACCCACGCGGGAAGCGGCTACGAGCAGTACTTC; CDR3 protein: CASTHAGSGYEQYF
D gene: .; J gene: TRBJ1-5; V gene: TRBV4-2; clone size: few; CDR3 DNA: TGTGCCAGCAGCCAAGATCGGGCAGCAAATCAGCCCCAGCATTTT; CDR3 protein: CASSQDRAANQPQHF
D gene: TRBD1; J gene: TRBJ1-2; V gene: TRBV29-1; clone size: few; CDR3 DNA: TGCAGCGCGGGACAGGTTAACTATGGCTACACCTTC; CDR3 protein: CSAGQVNYGYTF